This T cell receptor beta chain was identified during a study of shared clonotypes between healthy human individuals. Libraries were prepared by immunoSEQ multiplex PCR; TCRdb keeps only in-frame clonotypes and omits some of them. The repertoire holds about 2.1 million clones, around 93% seen once, with 1.5% to 2% in the top ten. CD8 cells classed as naive were CD45RO-negative and positively selected for CCR7, excluding terminally differentiated effector memory CD45RA+ cells. The germline CDR1 and CDR2 sequences are SGDLS and YYNGEE. The CDR3 sequence is 15 residues long. V dropped 2 bases and J dropped 7; count of bases not matched to a gene: 7.

The sample taken for sequencing was naive CD8+ T cells from PBMCs. J is TRBJ2-1 and V is TRBV9, with 9 bases fitting TRBD2. The receptor was derived from a man between 18 and 35 years old in good health. Some clones in this sample may be carry-over from other donors' samples. The CDR3 DNA reads as TGTGCCAGCAGCGTGGACGGGACTAGCAAGAATGAGCAGTTCTTC. As protein: CASSVDGTSKNEQFF. Based on the CDR3 plus reference TRBV9 and TRBJ2-1, the full variable domain is DSGVTQTPKHLITATGQRVTLRCSPRSGDLSVYWYQQSLDQGLQFLIQYYNGEERAKGNILERFSAQQFPDLHSELNLSSLELGDSALYFCASSVDGTSKNEQFFGPGTRLTVL.